These T cell receptor beta chains were read from a single sample in a study of T cell repertoires in cytomegalovirus infection. One entry per CDR3 protein results from TCRdb running MiXCR on the reads. The table records about 160,000 distinct CDR3 sequences, roughly a sixth of them present only once. Source material: CD8+ T cells from PBMCs. The receptors stem from a human donor in good health (CMV status not recorded). Some clones in this sample may be carry-over from other donors' samples. CDR3s include the opening cysteine and the closing phenylalanine or tryptophan. D genes are given only for firm matches. The size of a clone is reported for some rows only, either as once, few or many, or as a class for expanded clones.

cdr3_length d_call clone_size j_call v_call cdr3_aa cdr3_nt
17 - few TRBJ1-2 TRBV28 CASSLWLRKGTLDGYTF TGTGCCAGCAGTTTATGGTTGAGGAAGGGGACTTTGGATGGCTACACCTTC
20 TRBD2 many TRBJ2-1 TRBV7-8 CASRQVPGLAGEWSYNEQFF TGTGCCAGCAGGCAAGTCCCGGGACTAGCGGGAGAGTGGTCCTACAATGAGCAGTTCTTC
15 - - TRBJ2-7 TRBV11-1 CASSQRDSGAFEQYF TGTGCCAGCAGCCAAAGGGACAGCGGGGCATTCGAGCAGTACTTC
14 - many TRBJ2-1 TRBV2 CASIPKGSYNEQFF TGTGCCAGCATCCCTAAAGGCTCCTACAATGAGCAGTTCTTC
15 TRBD2 few TRBJ2-1 TRBV6-2/TRBV6-3 CASSIAGGPYNEQFF TGTGCCAGCAGTATAGCGGGGGGGCCCTACAATGAGCAGTTCTTC
15 TRBD2 - TRBJ2-7 TRBV6-5 CASSYRLAGDYEQYF TGTGCCAGCAGTTACCGGCTAGCGGGAGACTACGAGCAGTACTTC
16 - - TRBJ1-2 TRBV7-2 CASSAPTRIHNYGYTF TGTGCCAGCAGCGCCCCGACAAGGATTCATAACTATGGCTACACCTTC
14 TRBD1 many TRBJ1-1 TRBV6-1 CASSEGQGFTEAFF TGTGCCAGCAGTGAAGGACAGGGGTTCACTGAAGCTTTCTTT
11 - - TRBJ2-2 TRBV7-2 CASSSTQELFF TGTGCCAGCAGCTCGACGCAGGAGCTGTTTTTT
16 TRBD2 few TRBJ2-1 TRBV7-3 CASSLRGAGLYNEQFF TGTGCCAGCAGCTTAAGGGGAGCGGGGCTCTACAATGAGCAGTTCTTC
15 TRBD2 few TRBJ2-3 TRBV28 CASSPGLAGADTQYF TGTGCCAGCAGCCCCGGACTAGCGGGAGCAGATACGCAGTATTTT
15 TRBD2 - TRBJ2-1 TRBV7-9 CASSLGQRGHNEQFF TGTGCCAGCAGCTTAGGACAGCGGGGCCACAATGAGCAGTTCTTC
13 - few TRBJ2-7 TRBV7-2 CASSPNGNSEQYF TGTGCCAGCAGCCCTAATGGTAATTCGGAGCAGTACTTC
17 - - TRBJ2-2 TRBV7-8 CASSHARSGLSPGELFF TGTGCCAGCAGCCATGCCCGGTCGGGACTCTCTCCCGGGGAGCTGTTTTTT
12 - few TRBJ1-6 TRBV7-9 CASKGGTSPLHF TGTGCCAGCAAGGGGGGCACTTCACCCCTCCACTTT
14 - few TRBJ2-7 TRBV29-1 CSVEGVGRSGEQYF TGCAGCGTTGAAGGGGTAGGACGTTCGGGGGAGCAGTACTTC
13 - few TRBJ2-1 TRBV7-3 CASSLRNGDEQFF TGTGCCAGCAGCTTAAGAAATGGGGATGAGCAGTTCTTC
14 - - TRBJ2-7 TRBV7-2 CASSQYGGSYEQYF TGTGCCAGCAGCCAATACGGGGGTTCCTACGAGCAGTACTTC
13 - - TRBJ2-7 TRBV20-1 CSALGAASYEQYF TGCAGTGCCCTAGGGGCAGCGTCCTACGAGCAGTACTTC
16 TRBD2 - TRBJ2-5 TRBV27 CASSSGLAGVKETQYF TGTGCCAGCAGTTCAGGACTAGCGGGAGTGAAAGAGACCCAGTACTTC
16 - - TRBJ2-7 TRBV7-2 CASSPSTGYERYEQYF TGTGCCAGCAGCCCCTCAACAGGGTATGAGAGGTACGAGCAGTACTTC
14 - - TRBJ2-2 TRBV7-6 CASSLAGNTGELFF TGTGCCAGCAGCTTAGCCGGGAACACCGGGGAGCTGTTTTTT
14 - - TRBJ2-1 TRBV2 CASRGGNSYNEQFF TGTGCCAGCAGAGGAGGGAACTCCTACAATGAGCAGTTCTTC
13 - few TRBJ1-1 TRBV5-5 CASNWDLNTEAFF TGTGCCAGCAATTGGGACCTGAACACTGAAGCTTTCTTT
17 TRBD2 few TRBJ2-1 TRBV6-2/TRBV6-3 CASSYPGLATTYNEQFF TGTGCCAGCAGTTACCCCGGACTAGCGACGACCTACAATGAGCAGTTCTTC